The rows below give T cell receptor beta chains drawn from one sample of a study of long-term antiretroviral therapy in people with HIV. TCRdb's copy holds only in-frame clones and misses some; the assay was immunoSEQ multiplex PCR. The data contain tens of thousands of clones, just under 85% of them singletons. The sequenced sample was unsorted PBMCs, obtained 0.5 years after starting antiretroviral therapy. All receptors derive from a man aged 18 to 35 with HIV. Each CDR3 is given with its conserved first and last residue. A D gene is named only where the DNA matches it firmly. Size values are once, few and many counts, or a class for expanded clones, and some rows have none.

V: TRBV4-3
D: NA
size: NA
J: TRBJ1-1
CDR3: CASSQGRGTEAFF
DNA: TGCGCCAGCAGCCAAGGGCGCGGGACTGAAGCTTTCTTT

V: TRBV20-1
D: NA
size: NA
J: TRBJ2-7
CDR3: CSASHTYEQYF
DNA: TGCAGTGCTAGCCACACCTACGAGCAGTACTTC

V: TRBV4-3
D: NA
size: NA
J: TRBJ1-6
CDR3: CASSQGQGGSPLHF
DNA: TGCGCCAGCAGCCAAGGGCAGGGTGGTTCACCCCTCCACTTT

V: TRBV14
D: NA
size: NA
J: TRBJ2-5
CDR3: CASSQGTTQYF
DNA: TGTGCCAGCAGCCAAGGGACGACCCAGTACTTC

V: TRBV5-4
D: NA
size: once
J: TRBJ2-2
CDR3: CASSLEGELFF
DNA: TGTGCCAGCAGCTTGGAAGGGGAGCTGTTTTTT

V: TRBV5-4
D: NA
size: NA
J: TRBJ2-7
CDR3: CASSSEYYEQYF
DNA: TGTGCCAGCAGCTCAGAATACTACGAGCAGTACTTC

V: TRBV7-2
D: NA
size: NA
J: TRBJ1-5
CDR3: CASSTGTLYSNQPQHF
DNA: TGTGCCAGCAGCACGGGGACACTTTATAGCAATCAGCCCCAGCATTTT

V: TRBV19
D: NA
size: once
J: TRBJ1-5
CDR3: CASSIVWFNSNQPQHF
DNA: TGTGCCAGTAGTATCGTCTGGTTCAATAGCAATCAGCCCCAGCATTTT

V: TRBV7-6
D: NA
size: few
J: TRBJ2-3
CDR3: CASSTLDTQYF
DNA: TGTGCCAGCAGCACACTAGATACGCAGTATTTT

V: TRBV9
D: NA
size: NA
J: TRBJ2-3
CDR3: CASSVGSTSTDTQYF
DNA: TGTGCCAGCAGCGTAGGCAGCACTAGCACAGATACGCAGTATTTT

V: TRBV11-2
D: TRBD2
size: NA
J: TRBJ2-5
CDR3: CASSLGGAKQETQYF
DNA: TGTGCCAGCAGCCTGGGAGGGGCTAAACAAGAGACCCAGTACTTC

V: TRBV28
D: NA
size: NA
J: TRBJ2-7
CDR3: CASSTAGDSYEQYF
DNA: TGTGCCAGCAGTACAGCGGGCGACTCCTACGAGCAGTACTTC

V: TRBV7-2
D: TRBD2
size: NA
J: TRBJ2-3
CDR3: CASSFRRRETSQYF
DNA: TGTGCCAGCAGCTTCAGGAGGCGGGAGACGTCGCAGTATTTT

V: TRBV7-2
D: NA
size: NA
J: TRBJ1-2
CDR3: CASSLYIPGLYGYTF
DNA: TGTGCCAGCAGCTTATATATCCCGGGTCTCTATGGCTACACCTTC

V: TRBV27
D: TRBD1
size: few
J: TRBJ1-2
CDR3: CASSLILGTGVFRGYTF
DNA: TGTGCCAGCAGTTTAATTCTCGGGACAGGGGTTTTTCGGGGCTACACCTTC

V: TRBV19
D: NA
size: NA
J: TRBJ1-2
CDR3: CASNYYGYTF
DNA: TGTGCCAGTAACTACTATGGCTACACCTTC

V: TRBV5-1
D: NA
size: once
J: TRBJ1-4
CDR3: CASSNSGSATNEKLFF
DNA: TGCGCCAGCAGCAATTCCGGGAGCGCAACTAATGAAAAACTGTTTTTT

V: TRBV7-2
D: NA
size: NA
J: TRBJ1-3
CDR3: CASSLHGPSSYSGNTIYF
DNA: TGTGCCAGCAGCCTCCATGGCCCGTCCTCTTACTCTGGAAACACCATATATTTT

V: TRBV5-6
D: NA
size: NA
J: TRBJ1-4
CDR3: CASSPSARNEKLFF
DNA: TGTGCCAGCAGCCCCTCGGCCAGGAATGAAAAACTGTTTTTT

V: TRBV7-6
D: NA
size: NA
J: TRBJ2-2
CDR3: CASSVTGELFF
DNA: TGTGCCAGCAGCGTCACCGGGGAGCTGTTTTTT

V: TRBV9
D: TRBD1
size: NA
J: TRBJ1-4
CDR3: CASSAGQGFRNEKLFF
DNA: TGTGCCAGCAGCGCCGGACAGGGCTTTCGTAATGAAAAACTGTTTTTT

V: TRBV7-3
D: TRBD1
size: NA
J: TRBJ1-2
CDR3: CASSLSLLQGVEDGYTF
DNA: TGTGCCAGCAGCTTAAGTCTCTTACAGGGGGTCGAGGATGGCTACACCTTC

V: TRBV5-5
D: NA
size: NA
J: TRBJ1-6
CDR3: CASSWGDSPLHF
DNA: TGTGCCAGCAGCTGGGGCGATTCACCCCTCCACTTT

V: TRBV5-1
D: TRBD2
size: NA
J: TRBJ2-3
CDR3: CASSLDVSASGEGQYF
DNA: TGCGCCAGCAGCTTGGATGTTTCGGCTAGCGGAGAGGGCCAGTATTTT